This T cell receptor beta chain was sequenced in a study of naive and memory T cell subsets. Two oligonucleotides, mixed equimolar, formed the beta constant-region primer covering TRBC1 and TRBC2. TCRdb re-analysed the UMI-ligation and nested PCR reads in MiXCR, keeping a single row per CDR3 protein. The table lists some 150,000 distinct CDR3 sequences, more than 15% of them singletons. The CDR3 spans 14 residues. Trimming removed 6 bases from V and 3 bases from J, with 16 bases in between. Germline V gene lookup returns CDR1 DFQATT and CDR2 SNEGSKA (reference sequence). Only a few counts were recorded for this clonotype.

The V call is TRBV20-1, the J call TRBJ2-3; tentatively, D is TRBD1 (6 bases). The sequenced sample consisted of naive CD4+ T cells from blood. This TCR came from a human donor in good health. CDR3 in DNA: TGCAGTGCCCCAGGACAGATTACGACAGATACGCAGTATTTT. It yields the protein CSAPGQITTDTQYF.